This T cell receptor (beta chain) was recovered during a study of T cells after yellow fever vaccination. TCRdb reprocessed the 5' RACE reads with MiXCR, giving one entry per CDR3 protein. The sample shows around 600,000 distinct CDR3 sequences, roughly an eighth of them seen only once. Points from the study as a whole: Abundant clonotypes (contaminants from the bulk population) could be present in FACS-sorted repertoires.

This clonotype has only a few counts. The antigen is not known. This TCR derives from a man aged 30-40 years who received the YFV17D yellow fever vaccine. The sequencing here drew on PBMCs, taken on the day of the yellow fever booster vaccination.

The CDR3 reads CAISESRQGNSPLHF. The CDR3 DNA is TGTGCCATCAGTGAGTCGAGACAGGGGAATTCACCCCTCCACTTT. The chain employs TRBV10-3 and TRBJ1-6, with 8 positions matching TRBD1. Germline CDR1 is ENHRY and CDR2 is SYGVKD. The CDR3 is 15 residues long. The V gene end was trimmed by 0 bases and the J gene end by 7 bases; junction bases not matched to a gene: 2.